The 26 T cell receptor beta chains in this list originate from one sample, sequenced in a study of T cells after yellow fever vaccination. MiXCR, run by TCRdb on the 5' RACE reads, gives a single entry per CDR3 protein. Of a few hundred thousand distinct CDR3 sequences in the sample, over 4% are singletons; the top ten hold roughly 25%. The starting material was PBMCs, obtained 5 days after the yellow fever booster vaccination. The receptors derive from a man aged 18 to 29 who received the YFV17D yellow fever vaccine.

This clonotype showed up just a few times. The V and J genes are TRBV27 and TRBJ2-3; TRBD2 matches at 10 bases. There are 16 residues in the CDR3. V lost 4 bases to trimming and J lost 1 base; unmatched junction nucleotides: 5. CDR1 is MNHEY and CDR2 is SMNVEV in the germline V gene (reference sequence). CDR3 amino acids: CASSSSGTSGTDTQYF. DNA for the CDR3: TGTGCCAGCAGTTCTTCCGGGACTAGCGGCACAGATACGCAGTATTTT.

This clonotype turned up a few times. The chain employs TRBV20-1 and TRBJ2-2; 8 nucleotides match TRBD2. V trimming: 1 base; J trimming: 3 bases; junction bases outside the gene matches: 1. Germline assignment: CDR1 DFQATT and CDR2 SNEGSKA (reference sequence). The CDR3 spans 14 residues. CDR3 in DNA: TGCAGTGCTAGAGGACTAGCGCACACCGGGGAGCTGTTTTTT. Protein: CSARGLAHTGELFF.

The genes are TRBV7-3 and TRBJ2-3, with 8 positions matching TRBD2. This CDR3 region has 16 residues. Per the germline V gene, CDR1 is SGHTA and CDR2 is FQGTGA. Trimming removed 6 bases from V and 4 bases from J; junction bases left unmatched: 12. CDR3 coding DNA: TGTGCCAGCAGTGCCCGAGCCGGGGGGGCGGCAGATACGCAGTATTTT. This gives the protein CASSARAGGAADTQYF. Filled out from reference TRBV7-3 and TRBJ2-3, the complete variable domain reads GAGVSQTPSNKVTEKGKYVELRCDPISGHTALYWYRQSLGQGPEFLIYFQGTGAADDSGLPNDRFFAVRPEGSVSTLKIQRTERGDSAVYLCASSARAGGAADTQYFGPGTRLTVL.

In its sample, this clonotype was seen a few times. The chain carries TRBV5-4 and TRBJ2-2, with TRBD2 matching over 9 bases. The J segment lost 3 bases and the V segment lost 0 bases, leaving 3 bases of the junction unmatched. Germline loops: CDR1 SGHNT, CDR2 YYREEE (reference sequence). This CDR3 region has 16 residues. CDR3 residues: CASSLGGGAYTGELFF. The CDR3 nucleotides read TGTGCCAGCAGCTTGGGCGGGGGGGCATACACCGGGGAGCTGTTTTTT.

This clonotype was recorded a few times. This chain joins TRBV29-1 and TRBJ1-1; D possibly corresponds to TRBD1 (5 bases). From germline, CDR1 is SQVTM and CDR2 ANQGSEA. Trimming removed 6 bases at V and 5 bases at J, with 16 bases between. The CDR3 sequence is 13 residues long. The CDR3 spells CSVVQVPGTEAFF. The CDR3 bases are TGCAGCGTCGTACAGGTTCCCGGGACTGAAGCTTTCTTT.

The CDR3 loop is CASSTGATGSFEQPQHF. The CDR3 bases are TGTGCCAGCAGCACGGGGGCGACAGGGAGTTTTGAGCAGCCCCAGCATTTT. The chain carries TRBV11-1 and TRBJ1-5, with TRBD1 identical over 7 bases. In germline, CDR1 is SGHAT, CDR2 FQDESV (reference sequence). This CDR3 has 17 amino acids. J lost 7 bases, V lost 5 bases, and 17 bases had no gene match.

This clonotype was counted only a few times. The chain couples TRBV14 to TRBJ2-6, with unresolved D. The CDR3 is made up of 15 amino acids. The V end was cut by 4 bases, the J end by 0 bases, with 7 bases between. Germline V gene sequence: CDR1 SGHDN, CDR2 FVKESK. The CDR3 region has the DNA TGTGCCAGCAGCCGGGCCGCCTCTGGGGCCAACGTCCTGACTTTC. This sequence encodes CASSRAASGANVLTF. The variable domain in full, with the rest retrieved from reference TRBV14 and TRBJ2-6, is EAGVTQFPSHSVIEKGQTVTLRCDPISGHDNLYWYRRVMGKEIKFLLHFVKESKQDESGMPNNRFLAERTGGTYSTLKVQPAELEDSGVYFCASSRAASGANVLTFGAGSRLTVL.

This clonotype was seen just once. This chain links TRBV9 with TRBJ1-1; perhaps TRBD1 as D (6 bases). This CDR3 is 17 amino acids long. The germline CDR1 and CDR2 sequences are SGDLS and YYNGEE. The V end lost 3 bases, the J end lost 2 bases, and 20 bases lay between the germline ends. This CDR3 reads CASSARRWGAANTEAFF. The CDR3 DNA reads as TGTGCCAGCAGCGCCCGGAGGTGGGGGGCCGCAAACACTGAAGCTTTCTTT.

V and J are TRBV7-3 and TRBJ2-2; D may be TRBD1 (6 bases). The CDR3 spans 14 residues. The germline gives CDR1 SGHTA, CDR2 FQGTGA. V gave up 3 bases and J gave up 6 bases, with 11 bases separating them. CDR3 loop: CASSLDRGAGELFF. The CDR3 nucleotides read TGTGCCAGCAGCTTGGACAGAGGGGCCGGGGAGCTGTTTTTT. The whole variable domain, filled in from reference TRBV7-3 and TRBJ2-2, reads GAGVSQTPSNKVTEKGKYVELRCDPISGHTALYWYRQSLGQGPEFLIYFQGTGAADDSGLPNDRFFAVRPEGSVSTLKIQRTERGDSAVYLCASSLDRGAGELFFGEGSRLTVL.

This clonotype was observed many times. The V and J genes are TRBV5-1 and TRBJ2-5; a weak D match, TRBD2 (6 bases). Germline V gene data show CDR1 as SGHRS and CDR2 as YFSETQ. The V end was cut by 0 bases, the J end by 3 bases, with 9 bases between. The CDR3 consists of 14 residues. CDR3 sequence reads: CASSLEGRKETQYF. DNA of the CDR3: TGCGCCAGCAGCTTGGAGGGGAGGAAAGAGACCCAGTACTTC.

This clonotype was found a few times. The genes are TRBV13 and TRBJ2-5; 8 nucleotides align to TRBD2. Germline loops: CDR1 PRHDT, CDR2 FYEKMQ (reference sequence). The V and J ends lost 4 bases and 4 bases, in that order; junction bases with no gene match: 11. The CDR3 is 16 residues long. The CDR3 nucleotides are TGTGCCAGCAGCTGGTTACGGGGGGGCAGGGGAGAGACCCAGTACTTC. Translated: CASSWLRGGRGETQYF.

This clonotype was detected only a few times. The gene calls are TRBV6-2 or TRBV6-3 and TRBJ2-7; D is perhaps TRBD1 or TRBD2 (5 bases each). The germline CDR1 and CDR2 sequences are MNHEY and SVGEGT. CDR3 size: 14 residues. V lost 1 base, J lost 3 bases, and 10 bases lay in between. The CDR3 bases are TGTGCCAGCAGTTACTTTGTGGGGGTCTACGAGCAGTACTTC. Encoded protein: CASSYFVGVYEQYF.

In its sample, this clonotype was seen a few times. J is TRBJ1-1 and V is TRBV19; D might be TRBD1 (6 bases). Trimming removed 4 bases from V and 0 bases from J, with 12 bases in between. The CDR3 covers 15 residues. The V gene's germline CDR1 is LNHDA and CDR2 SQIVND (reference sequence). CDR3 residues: CASSNLDRLNTEAFF. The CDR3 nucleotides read TGTGCCAGTAGTAACCTCGACAGGCTGAACACTGAAGCTTTCTTT.

The CDR3 bases are TGCGCCAGCAGCTCTGGGACAGGGGGCGAAAAGGTTGCAGCTTTCTTT. This gives the protein CASSSGTGGEKVAAFF. The chain is built from TRBV5-1 and TRBJ1-1; 12 bases fit TRBD1. With 3 bases clipped from V and 10 bases from J, the junction kept 13 bases outside the gene matches. CDR3 length equals 16 residues. Germline V gene data show CDR1 as SGHRS and CDR2 as YFSETQ.

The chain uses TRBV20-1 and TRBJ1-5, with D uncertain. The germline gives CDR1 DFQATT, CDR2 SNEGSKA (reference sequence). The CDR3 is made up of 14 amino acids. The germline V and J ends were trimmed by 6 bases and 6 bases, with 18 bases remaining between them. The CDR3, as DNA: TGCAGTGCCCCAGCACCTAGAGGAGTTCAGCCCCAGCATTTT. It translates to CSAPAPRGVQPQHF.

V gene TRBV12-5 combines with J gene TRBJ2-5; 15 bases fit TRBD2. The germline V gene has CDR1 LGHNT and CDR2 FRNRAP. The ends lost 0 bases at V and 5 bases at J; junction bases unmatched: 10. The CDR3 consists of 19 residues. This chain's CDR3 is CASGLVPGTSGGRSETQYF. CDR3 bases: TGTGCTAGTGGTTTGGTACCCGGGACTAGCGGGGGGCGGTCGGAGACCCAGTACTTC.

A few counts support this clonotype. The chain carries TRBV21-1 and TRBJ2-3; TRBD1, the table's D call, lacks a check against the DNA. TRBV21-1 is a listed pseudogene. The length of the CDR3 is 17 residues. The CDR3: CASSNTGWNGLTDTQYF. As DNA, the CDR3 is TGTGCCAGCAGCAATACAGGGTGGAATGGGTTGACAGATACGCAGTATTTT.

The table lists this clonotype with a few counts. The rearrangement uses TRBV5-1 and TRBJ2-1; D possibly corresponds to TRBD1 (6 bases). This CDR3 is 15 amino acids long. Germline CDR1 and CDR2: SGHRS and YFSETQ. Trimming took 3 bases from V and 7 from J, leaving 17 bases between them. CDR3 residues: CASSSLQGSINEQFF. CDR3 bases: TGCGCCAGCAGCTCTCTACAGGGTTCCATAAATGAGCAGTTCTTC.

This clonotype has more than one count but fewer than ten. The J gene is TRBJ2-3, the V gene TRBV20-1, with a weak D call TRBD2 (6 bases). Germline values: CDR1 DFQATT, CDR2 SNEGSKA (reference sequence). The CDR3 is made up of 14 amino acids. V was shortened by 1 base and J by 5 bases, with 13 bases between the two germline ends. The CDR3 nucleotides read TGCAGTGCTAGAGGAGGGCAGGGAGGAGATACGCAGTATTTT. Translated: CSARGGQGGDTQYF.

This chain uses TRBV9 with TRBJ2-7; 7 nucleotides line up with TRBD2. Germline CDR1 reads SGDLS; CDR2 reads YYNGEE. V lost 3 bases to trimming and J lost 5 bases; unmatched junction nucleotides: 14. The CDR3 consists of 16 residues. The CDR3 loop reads CASSGPPLAGVNEQYF. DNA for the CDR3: TGTGCCAGCAGCGGCCCCCCACTGGCGGGGGTAAACGAGCAGTACTTC.

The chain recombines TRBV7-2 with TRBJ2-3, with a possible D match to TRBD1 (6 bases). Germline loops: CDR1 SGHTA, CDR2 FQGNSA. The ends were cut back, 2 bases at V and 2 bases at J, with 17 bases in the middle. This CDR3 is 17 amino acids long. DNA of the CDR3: TGTGCCAGCAGCTTACCTAAGGACAGAGGTTTCACAGATACGCAGTATTTT. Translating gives CASSLPKDRGFTDTQYF.

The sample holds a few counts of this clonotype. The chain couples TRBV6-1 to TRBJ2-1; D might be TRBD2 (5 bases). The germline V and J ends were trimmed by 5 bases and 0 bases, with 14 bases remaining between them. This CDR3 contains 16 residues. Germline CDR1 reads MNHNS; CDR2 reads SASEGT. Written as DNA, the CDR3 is TGTGCCAGCAGTCTAGCCTTAGGGTCCTCCTACAATGAGCAGTTCTTC. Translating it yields CASSLALGSSYNEQFF.

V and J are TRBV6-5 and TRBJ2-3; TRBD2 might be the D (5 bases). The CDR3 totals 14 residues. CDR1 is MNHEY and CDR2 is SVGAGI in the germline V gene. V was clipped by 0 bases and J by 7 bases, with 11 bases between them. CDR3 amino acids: CASSYSPRVNTQYF. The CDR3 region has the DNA TGTGCCAGCAGTTACTCCCCGAGGGTGAATACGCAGTATTTT.

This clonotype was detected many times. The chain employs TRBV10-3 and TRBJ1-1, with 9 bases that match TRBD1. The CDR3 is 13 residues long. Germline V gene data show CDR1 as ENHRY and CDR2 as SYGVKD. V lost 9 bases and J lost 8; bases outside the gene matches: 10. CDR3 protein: CAISGTGLMEAFF. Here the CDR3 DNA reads TGTGCCATTTCCGGGACAGGGCTCATGGAAGCTTTCTTT.

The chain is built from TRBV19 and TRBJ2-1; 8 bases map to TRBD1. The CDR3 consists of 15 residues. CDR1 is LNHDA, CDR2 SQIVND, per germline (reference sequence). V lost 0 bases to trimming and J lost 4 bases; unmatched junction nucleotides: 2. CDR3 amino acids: CASSIDRGLYNEQFF. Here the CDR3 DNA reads TGTGCCAGTAGTATAGACAGGGGGCTTTACAATGAGCAGTTCTTC.

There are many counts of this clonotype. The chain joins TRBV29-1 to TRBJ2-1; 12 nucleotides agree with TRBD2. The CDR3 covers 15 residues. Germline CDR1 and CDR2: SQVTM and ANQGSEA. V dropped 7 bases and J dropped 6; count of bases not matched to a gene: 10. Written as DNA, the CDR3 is TGCAGCGCCATTCCCCTAGCGGGGGGGATCAATGAGCAGTTCTTC. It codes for CSAIPLAGGINEQFF.